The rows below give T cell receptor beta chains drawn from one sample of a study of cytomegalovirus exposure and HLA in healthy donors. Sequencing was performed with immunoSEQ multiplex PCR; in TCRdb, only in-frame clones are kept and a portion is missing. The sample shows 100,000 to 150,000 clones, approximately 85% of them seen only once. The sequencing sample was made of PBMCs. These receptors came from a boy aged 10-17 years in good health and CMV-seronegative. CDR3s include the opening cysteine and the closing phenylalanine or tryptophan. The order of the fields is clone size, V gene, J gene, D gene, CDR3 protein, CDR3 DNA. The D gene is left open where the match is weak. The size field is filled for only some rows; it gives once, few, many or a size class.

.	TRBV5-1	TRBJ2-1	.	CASSKDRHNEQFF	TGCGCCAGCAGCAAGGACAGACACAATGAGCAGTTCTTC
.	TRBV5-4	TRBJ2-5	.	CASSLRLTTIPQETQYF	TGTGCCAGCAGCTTGAGGCTCACGACAATCCCCCAAGAGACCCAGTACTTC
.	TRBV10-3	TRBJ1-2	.	CAISESQTGNYGYTF	TGTGCCATCAGTGAGTCCCAGACGGGGAACTATGGCTACACCTTC
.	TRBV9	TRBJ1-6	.	CASSAQVSYNSPLHF	TGTGCCAGCAGCGCACAGGTCTCCTATAATTCACCCCTCCACTTT
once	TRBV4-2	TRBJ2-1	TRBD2	CASSQVLRVAGGNNEQFF	TGTGCCAGCAGCCAAGTTCTCAGGGTAGCGGGGGGCAACAATGAGCAGTTCTTC
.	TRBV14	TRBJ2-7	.	CASSQERRSPHFF	TGTGCCAGCAGCCAAGAGAGGAGGAGTCCTCATTTTTTC
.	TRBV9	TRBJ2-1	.	CASSVGRNEQFF	TGTGCCAGCAGCGTAGGGCGGAATGAGCAGTTCTTC
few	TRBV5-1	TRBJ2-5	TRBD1	CASEGAGETQYF	TGCGCCAGCGAGGGGGCTGGGGAGACCCAGTACTTC
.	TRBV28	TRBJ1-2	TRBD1	CASSRQGAGYGYTF	TGTGCCAGCAGCCGACAGGGGGCAGGGTATGGCTACACCTTC
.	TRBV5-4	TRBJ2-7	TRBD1	CASSASTGTYEQYF	TGTGCCAGCAGCGCATCGACAGGGACCTACGAGCAGTACTTC
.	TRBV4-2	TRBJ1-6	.	CASSQGFPGNSPLHF	TGTGCCAGCAGCCAAGGGTTCCCGGGGAATTCACCCCTCCACTTT